This T cell receptor (beta chain) was retrieved from a study of shared clonotypes between healthy human individuals. At deep level, the assay was performed. In the authors' methods: There were no quality scores in the junction-only immunoSEQ sequences, so filtering differed. Generated by immunoSEQ multiplex PCR, the TCRdb table keeps only in-frame clones and is missing some. V, J and clone size reflect that table, while D and trimming were determined from the DNA. The table lists some 2.1 million clones, over 85% of them singletons, with about 1.1% in the top ten. The germline gives CDR1 SQVTM, CDR2 ANQGSEA. This CDR3 has 13 residues. Trimming took 1 base from V and 5 from J, leaving 11 bases between them. CD45RO negativity and positive selection for CCR7 defined naive CD8 cells, a population that excluded terminally differentiated effector memory CD45RA+ cells. The study drew its donors from healthy HIV-negative adults without recent acute infections or vaccinations.

The chain employs TRBV29-1 and TRBJ1-2; D is perhaps TRBD1 (5 bases). Material for sequencing was naive CD8+ T cells sorted from blood. This sequence originates from a man in his late teens or twenties in good health. This CDR3 reads CSVEGGEIYGYTF. CDR3 bases: TGCAGCGTTGAAGGGGGGGAGATATATGGCTACACCTTC.